These 10 T cell receptor beta chains were sequenced from one sample in a study of post-analysis software for immune sequencing data. The study, taken as a whole, reports: Roughly five TRBV segments occurring more often in patients than controls included TRBV5-6, TRBV5-1 and TRBV20-1.

Included in the TCR beta cDNA libraries were unique molecular identifiers. TCRdb re-derived calls from the PCR reads in MiXCR, one entry per CDR3 protein. There are about 210,000 distinct CDR3 sequences in the sample; over 25% occur only once, and more than 3% lies in the top ten. These receptors' antigens are unknown. The sample consisted of blood. Every receptor here comes from a girl younger than 18 with multiple sclerosis.

In this sample, this clonotype turned up a few times. In nucleotides, the CDR3 is TGCGCCAGCAGCCGCAAAGACCCCGGGGAGCTGTTTTTT. This gives the protein CASSRKDPGELFF. This chain uses TRBV5-1 with TRBJ2-2; D not resolved. The length of the CDR3 is 13 residues. The germline V gene encodes CDR1 SGHRS and CDR2 YFSETQ. The V end lost 4 bases, the J end lost 6 bases, and 10 bases lay between the germline ends. Combining the CDR3 with reference TRBV5-1 and TRBJ2-2 gives the whole variable domain KAGVTQTPRYLIKTRGQQVTLSCSPISGHRSVSWYQQTPGQGLQFLFEYFSETQRNKGNFPGRFSGRQFSNSRSEMNVSTLELGDSALYLCASSRKDPGELFFGEGSRLTVL.

As to this clonotype: The junction shows a germline mismatch at one end, possibly a read error. The genes are TRBV25-1 and TRBJ2-2; D is possibly TRBD2 (5 bases). The CDR3 length is 15 residues. Germline assignment: CDR1 MGHDK and CDR2 SYGVNS. The CDR3 protein is CAGSDPLRQTGERFF. DNA of the CDR3: TGTGCCGGCAGTGACCCTCTCAGACAAACCGGGGAGCGGTTTTTT.

Only one count was recorded for this clonotype. The chain couples TRBV11-1 to TRBJ2-1; 8 bases agree with TRBD2. Trimming took 4 bases from V and 7 from J; bases not matched to a gene: 12. This CDR3 comprises 16 residues. The germline CDR1 and CDR2 sequences are SGHAT and FQDESV (reference sequence). CDR3 coding DNA: TGTGCCAGCAGCTCGCGCTTAGCGGGGTTCGCGAATGAGCAGTTCTTC. Translation: CASSSRLAGFANEQFF.

This clonotype was counted many times. The chain joins TRBV5-1 to TRBJ2-4; D possibly corresponds to TRBD1 (6 bases). Germline assignment: CDR1 SGHRS and CDR2 YFSETQ. V was shortened by 0 bases and J by 6 bases, with 25 bases between the two germline ends. The CDR3 consists of 19 residues. The CDR3 is CASSLAVPPDILGANIQYF. Here the CDR3 DNA reads TGCGCCAGCAGCTTGGCAGTCCCCCCGGACATCTTGGGGGCAAACATTCAGTACTTC.

The CDR3 here is CASRNPGLAPRNEQFF. CDR3 sequence (DNA): TGTGCCAGCAGAAATCCGGGACTAGCGCCACGGAATGAGCAGTTCTTC. V is TRBV28 and J is TRBJ2-1, with 10 nucleotides matching TRBD2. The CDR3 is 16 amino acids. CDR1 and CDR2 (germline): MDHEN, SYDVKM. Losses at the gene ends were 6 bases for V and 7 bases for J; bases not matched to a gene: 12.

This clonotype has only a few counts. The chain couples TRBV30 to TRBJ2-2; D not resolved. Trimming cost V 0 bases and J 4 bases, with 9 bases left between them. The CDR3 totals 14 residues. CDR1 and CDR2 from the germline V gene are GTSNPN and SVGIG (reference sequence). Written as DNA, the CDR3 is TGTGCCTGGAGTGTAAAGTCCGGCACCGGGGAGCTGTTTTTT. Translation: CAWSVKSGTGELFF. The whole variable domain, remainder taken from reference TRBV30 and TRBJ2-2, is SQTIHQWPATLVQPVGSPLSLECTVEGTSNPNLYWYRQAAGRGLQLLFYSVGIGQISSEVPQNLSASRPQDRQFILSSKKLLLSDSGFYLCAWSVKSGTGELFFGEGSRLTVL.

This clonotype came up a few times. The chain combines TRBV7-6 with TRBJ2-1; 12 bases match TRBD2. The ends lost 8 bases at V and 7 bases at J; junction bases unmatched: 9. CDR3 size: 15 residues. Germline V lookup: CDR1 SGHVS, CDR2 FNYEAQ. CDR3 sequence: CASCETSGSSNEQFF. CDR3 in DNA: TGTGCCAGCTGTGAGACTAGCGGGAGTTCGAATGAGCAGTTCTTC.

The V and J genes are TRBV6-1 and TRBJ2-4; no reliable D call. Germline V gene data show CDR1 as MNHNS and CDR2 as SASEGT. The CDR3 spans 13 residues. V was clipped by 0 bases and J by 13 bases, with 13 bases between them. CDR3 residues: CASSEAWSLEQYF. The CDR3 region has the DNA TGTGCCAGCAGTGAAGCTTGGAGTCTGGAGCAGTACTTC.

This clonotype was recorded at least ten times. The chain links TRBV7-9 to TRBJ1-1; D is unclear. V dropped 1 base and J dropped 0 bases, with 12 bases sitting between them. The CDR3 length is 16 residues. Germline values: CDR1 SEHNR, CDR2 FQNEAQ (reference sequence). The DNA for the CDR3 is TGTGCCAGCAGCTTAGTGATCAGAGAATTGAACACTGAAGCTTTCTTT. It is translated as CASSLVIRELNTEAFF.

The chain recombines TRBV7-2 with TRBJ2-7, with a possible D match to TRBD1 (6 bases). V was trimmed by 5 bases and J by 0 bases, leaving 11 bases between them. CDR1 is SGHTA and CDR2 is FQGNSA in the germline V gene. This CDR3 comprises 14 residues. CDR3 nucleotides: TGTGCCAGCAGCGCGAACAGGGTCTCCTACGAGCAGTACTTC. Translating it yields CASSANRVSYEQYF.